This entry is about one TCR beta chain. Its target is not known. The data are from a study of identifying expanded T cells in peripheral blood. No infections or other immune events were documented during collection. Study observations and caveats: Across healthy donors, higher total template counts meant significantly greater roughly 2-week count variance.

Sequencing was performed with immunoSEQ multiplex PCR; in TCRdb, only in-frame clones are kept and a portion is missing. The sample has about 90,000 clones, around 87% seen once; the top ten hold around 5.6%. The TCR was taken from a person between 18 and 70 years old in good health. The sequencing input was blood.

In nucleotides, the CDR3 is TGTGCCAGCAGCCCTCTAGGACAGGGTTCAGGTGGCTACACCTTC. Translated: CASSPLGQGSGGYTF. V and J are TRBV7-9 and TRBJ1-2, with TRBD1 matching 8 bases. V shed 5 bases and J 7 bases; nucleotides not matched to a gene: 12. Germline V gene sequence: CDR1 SEHNR, CDR2 FQNEAQ (reference sequence). This CDR3 is built from 15 residues.